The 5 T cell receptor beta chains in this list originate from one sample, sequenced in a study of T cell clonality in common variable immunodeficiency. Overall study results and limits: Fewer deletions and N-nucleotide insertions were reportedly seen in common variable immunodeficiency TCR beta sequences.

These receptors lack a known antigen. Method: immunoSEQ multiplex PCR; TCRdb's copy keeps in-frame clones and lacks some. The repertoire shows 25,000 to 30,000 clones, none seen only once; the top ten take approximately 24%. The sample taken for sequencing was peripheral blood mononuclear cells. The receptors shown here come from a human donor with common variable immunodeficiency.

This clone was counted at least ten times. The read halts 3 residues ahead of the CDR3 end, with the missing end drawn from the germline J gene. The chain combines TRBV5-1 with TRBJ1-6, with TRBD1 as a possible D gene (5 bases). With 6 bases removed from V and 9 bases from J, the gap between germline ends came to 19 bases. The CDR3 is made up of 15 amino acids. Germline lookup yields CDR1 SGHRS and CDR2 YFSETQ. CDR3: CASTQKAGESSPLHF. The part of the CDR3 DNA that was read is TGCGCCAGCACTCAGAAGGCGGGGGAGAGTTCACCC.

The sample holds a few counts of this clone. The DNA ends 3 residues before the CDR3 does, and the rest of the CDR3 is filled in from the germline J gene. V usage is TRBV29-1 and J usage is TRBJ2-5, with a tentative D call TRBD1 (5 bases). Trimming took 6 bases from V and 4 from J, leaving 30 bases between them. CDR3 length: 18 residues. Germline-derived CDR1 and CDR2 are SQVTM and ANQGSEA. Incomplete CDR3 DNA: TGCAGCGTCCATTTATGGCCACAGGCCCGATGGGTCCCAGAGACC. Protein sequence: CSVHLWPQARWVPET. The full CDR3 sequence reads CSVHLWPQARWVPETQYF.

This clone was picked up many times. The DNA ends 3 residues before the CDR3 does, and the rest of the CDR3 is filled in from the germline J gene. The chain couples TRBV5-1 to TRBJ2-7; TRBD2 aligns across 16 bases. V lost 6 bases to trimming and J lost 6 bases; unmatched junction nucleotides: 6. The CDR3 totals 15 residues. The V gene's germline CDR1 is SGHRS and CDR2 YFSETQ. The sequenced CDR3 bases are TGCGCCAGCACCAACGGGACTAGCGGGAGGGCCGAG. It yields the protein CASTNGTSGRAE. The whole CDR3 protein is CASTNGTSGRAEQYF. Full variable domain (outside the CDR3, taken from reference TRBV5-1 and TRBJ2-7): KAGVTQTPRYLIKTRGQQVTLSCSPISGHRSVSWYQQTPGQGLQFLFEYFSETQRNKGNFPGRFSGRQFSNSRSEMNVSTLELGDSALYLCASTNGTSGRAEQYFGPGTRLTVT.

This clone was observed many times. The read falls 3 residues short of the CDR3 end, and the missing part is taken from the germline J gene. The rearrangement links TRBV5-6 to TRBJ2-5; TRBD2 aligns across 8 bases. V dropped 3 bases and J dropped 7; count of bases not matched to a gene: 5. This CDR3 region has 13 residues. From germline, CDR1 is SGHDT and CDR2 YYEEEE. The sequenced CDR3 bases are TGTGCCAGCAGCTCGACTAGCGTCAGGACC. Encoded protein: CASSSTSVRT. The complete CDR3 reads CASSSTSVRTQYF.

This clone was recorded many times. The part of the CDR3 DNA that was read is TGTGCCAGCAGCCCGCGGCGGGTAGGCGAGACC. Its translation: CASSPRRVGET. The whole CDR3 is CASSPRRVGETQYF. This chain uses TRBV7-7 with TRBJ2-5; D perhaps matches TRBD2 (5 bases). The CDR3 end falls 3 residues outside the read, so it is completed with the germline J gene. The CDR3 loop spans 14 amino acids. The V gene lost 5 bases and the J gene lost 5 bases, with 15 bases spanning the gap. The V gene's germline CDR1 is SSHAT and CDR2 FNYEAQ (reference sequence). Using reference TRBV7-7 and TRBJ2-5 for the parts outside the CDR3, the full variable domain is GAGVSQSPRYKVTKRGQDVTLRCDPISSHATLYWYQQALGQGPEFLTYFNYEAQPDKSGLPSDRFSAERPEGSISTLTIQRTEQRDSAMYRCASSPRRVGETQYFGPGTRLLVL.